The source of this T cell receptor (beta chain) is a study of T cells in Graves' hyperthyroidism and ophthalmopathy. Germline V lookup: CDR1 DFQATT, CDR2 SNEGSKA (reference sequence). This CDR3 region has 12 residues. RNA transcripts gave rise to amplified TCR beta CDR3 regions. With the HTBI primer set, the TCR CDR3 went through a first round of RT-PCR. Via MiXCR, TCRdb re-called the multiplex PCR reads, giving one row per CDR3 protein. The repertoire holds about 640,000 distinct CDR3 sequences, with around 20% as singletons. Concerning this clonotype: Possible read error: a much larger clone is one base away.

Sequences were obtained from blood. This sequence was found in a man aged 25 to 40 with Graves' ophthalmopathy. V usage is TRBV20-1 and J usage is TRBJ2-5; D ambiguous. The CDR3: CSAKVAVETRYF. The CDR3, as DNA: TGCAGTGCTAAGGTGGCGGTGGAGACCCGGTACTTC.